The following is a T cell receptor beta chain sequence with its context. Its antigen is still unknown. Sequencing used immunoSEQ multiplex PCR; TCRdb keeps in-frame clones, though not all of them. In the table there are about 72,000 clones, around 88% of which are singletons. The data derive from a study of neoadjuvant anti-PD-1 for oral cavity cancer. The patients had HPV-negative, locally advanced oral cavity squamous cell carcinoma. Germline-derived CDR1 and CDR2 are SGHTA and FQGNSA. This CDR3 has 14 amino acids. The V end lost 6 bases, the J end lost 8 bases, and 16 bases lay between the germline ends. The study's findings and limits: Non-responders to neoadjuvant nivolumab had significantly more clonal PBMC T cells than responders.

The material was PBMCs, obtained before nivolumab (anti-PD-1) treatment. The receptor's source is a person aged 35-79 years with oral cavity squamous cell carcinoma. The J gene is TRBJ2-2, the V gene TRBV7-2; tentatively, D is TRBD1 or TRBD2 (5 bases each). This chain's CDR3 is CASSLSPEGGELFF. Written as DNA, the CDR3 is TGTGCCAGCAGTCTCAGCCCTGAGGGGGGGGAGCTGTTTTTT.